Below, 24 T cell receptor beta chains from the same sample are listed, as sequenced in a study of blood T cell repertoires in COVID-19. The assay was immunoSEQ multiplex PCR, and TCRdb's table has in-frame clones only and misses some. The data show more than 400,000 clones, with roughly 87% seen just once and roughly 0.72% held by the top ten. The sequencing sample was made of PBMCs or T cells enriched from blood (not recorded which). These receptors were obtained from a woman aged 18-30 years who had recovered from COVID-19.

The chain is built from TRBV23-1 and TRBJ1-5, with D maybe TRBD1 (5 bases). TRBV23-1 counts as an open reading frame of uncertain function. CDR3 size: 13 residues. V dropped 4 bases and J dropped 13 bases, with 17 bases sitting between them. DNA of the CDR3: TGCGCCAGCAGTCCCCCCCCAAGACGGACACAGCATTTT. This gives the protein CASSPPPRRTQHF.

V usage is TRBV29-1 and J usage is TRBJ2-3; TRBD1 might be the D (6 bases). Trimming removed 3 bases at V and 4 bases at J, with 17 bases between. This CDR3 is built from 15 residues. Germline values: CDR1 SQVTM, CDR2 ANQGSEA. CDR3 protein: CSVDPTVGGSDTQYF. DNA of the CDR3: TGCAGCGTTGACCCAACGGTAGGGGGTTCAGATACGCAGTATTTT.

This clone has only a few counts. The chain employs TRBV11-3 and TRBJ2-1; no firm D call. Per the germline V gene, CDR1 is SGHNT and CDR2 is YENEEA. V was cut by 5 bases and J by 5 bases, with 13 bases left in between. The CDR3 runs 14 residues. CDR3 region: CASSPPSRDNEQFF. CDR3 DNA: TGTGCCAGCAGCCCTCCGAGCCGCGACAATGAGCAGTTCTTC.

Only one count was recorded for this clone. V and J are TRBV29-1 and TRBJ1-5; D possibly corresponds to TRBD1 (5 bases). Germline CDR1 is SQVTM and CDR2 is ANQGSEA. Trimming removed 3 bases from V and 7 bases from J, with 10 bases in between. This CDR3 contains 12 residues. CDR3 nucleotides: TGCAGCGTTGACAGGGAGGGACAGCCCCAGCATTTT. Translating it yields CSVDREGQPQHF.

The chain is built from TRBV5-8 and TRBJ1-6; TRBD1 matches at 9 bases. Germline V gives CDR1 SGHTS, CDR2 YDEGEE. J lost 9 bases, V lost 0 bases, and 4 bases had no gene match. This CDR3 spans 15 amino acids. This CDR3 reads CASSLAGTGISPLHF. For the CDR3, the DNA is TGTGCCAGCAGCTTGGCAGGGACAGGGATTTCACCCCTCCACTTT. Using reference TRBV5-8 and TRBJ1-6 for the parts outside the CDR3, the full variable domain is EAGVTQSPTHLIKTRGQQATLRCSPISGHTSVYWYQQALGLGLQFLLWYDEGEERNRGNFPPRFSGRQFPNYSSELNVNALELEDSALYLCASSLAGTGISPLHFGNGTRLTVT.

The J gene is TRBJ1-5, the V gene TRBV5-6, with a weak D call TRBD1 (6 bases). CDR3 length: 16 residues. The germline V gene encodes CDR1 SGHDT and CDR2 YYEEEE. The V gene lost 0 bases and the J gene lost 3 bases, with 13 bases spanning the gap. The CDR3 loop is CASSLGGGGLNQPQHF. The CDR3, as DNA: TGTGCCAGCAGCTTGGGGGGCGGGGGCCTCAATCAGCCCCAGCATTTT.

V is TRBV10-1 and J is TRBJ1-1; 8 bases line up with TRBD1. With 6 bases clipped from V and 5 bases from J, the junction kept 8 bases outside the gene matches. The CDR3 runs to 14 residues. Germline CDR1 is WNHNN and CDR2 is SYGVQD (reference sequence). CDR3 sequence: CASSQGQGRTEAFF. The CDR3 DNA sequence: TGCGCCAGCAGCCAAGGACAGGGTAGGACTGAAGCTTTCTTT.

The chain has TRBV3-1 (or the pseudogene TRBV3-2) and TRBJ1-3, with D unclear. V was shortened by 4 bases and J by 0 bases, with 13 bases between the two germline ends. CDR3 size: 16 residues. Looked up from germline, CDR1 is LGHDT and CDR2 is YNNKEL (reference sequence). The CDR3: CASSPPRSSSGNTIYF. The CDR3 coding sequence is TGTGCCAGCAGCCCCCCAAGATCGAGCTCTGGAAACACCATATATTTT.

The chain carries TRBV7-8 and TRBJ2-1, with D possibly matching TRBD2 (6 bases). The V end was cut by 1 base, the J end by 2 bases, with 12 bases between. Germline-derived CDR1 and CDR2 are SGHVS and FQNEAQ. The CDR3 is 16 residues long. CDR3 sequence (DNA): TGTGCCAGCAGCTTAGGGGGACTGCCTCCCTACAATGAGCAGTTCTTC. This translates into CASSLGGLPPYNEQFF. The full variable domain, its missing parts supplied by reference TRBV7-8 and TRBJ2-1, is GAGVSQSPRYKVAKRGQDVALRCDPISGHVSLFWYQQALGQGPEFLTYFQNEAQLDKSGLPSDRFFAERPEGSVSTLKIQRTQQEDSAVYLCASSLGGLPPYNEQFFGPGTRLTVL.

The chain carries TRBV15 and TRBJ2-2; 13 positions agree with TRBD2. This CDR3 comprises 19 residues. With V trimmed by 6 bases and J by 3 bases, 13 bases remained unmatched. Germline-derived CDR1 and CDR2 are LNHNV and YYDKDF (reference sequence). CDR3 in DNA: TGTGCCACCAGTCATACCGGGACTAGCGGGGACCTGTACACCGGGGAGCTGTTTTTT. Translated, it gives CATSHTGTSGDLYTGELFF.

The V gene is TRBV4-1, the J gene TRBJ2-1; D is unresolved. CDR3 length: 12 amino acids. Trimming removed 1 base from V and 10 bases from J, with 8 bases in between. CDR1 and CDR2 from the germline V gene are MGHRA and YSYEKL. CDR3 coding DNA: TGCGCCAGCAGCCAAGTTCTGAGCGAGCAGTTCTTC. Its protein product is CASSQVLSEQFF.

The rearrangement joins TRBV3-1 (or the pseudogene TRBV3-2) to TRBJ1-4, with TRBD1 as a possible D gene (5 bases). V was pared by 1 base and J by 6 bases, with 9 bases between. The CDR3 is 14 residues long. Germline CDR1 is LGHDT and CDR2 is YNNKEL (reference sequence). In DNA, the CDR3 is TGTGCCAGCAGCCAAGGGGGCGTTTATGAAAAACTGTTTTTT. Its protein is CASSQGGVYEKLFF.

This sequence joins TRBV5-6 and TRBJ1-3, with D hard to call. Germline CDR1 SGHDT, CDR2 YYEEEE. V gave up 2 bases and J gave up 2 bases, with 8 bases separating them. CDR3 length: 14 residues. The CDR3 here is CASSFLEPGNTIYF. The CDR3 DNA follows: TGTGCCAGCAGCTTTTTGGAGCCTGGAAACACCATATATTTT.

The chain is built from TRBV7-6 and TRBJ1-1; no firm D call. Germline V gene data show CDR1 as SGHVS and CDR2 as FNYEAQ. CDR3 length: 14 residues. V was trimmed by 3 bases and J by 5 bases, leaving 13 bases between them. The CDR3 loop is CASSFRPGLTEAFF. CDR3 in DNA: TGTGCCAGCAGCTTTCGCCCGGGTCTTACTGAAGCTTTCTTT.

CDR3 residues: CATKETGEWYGYTF. DNA for the CDR3: TGTGCCACCAAGGAGACAGGGGAGTGGTATGGCTACACCTTC. The rearrangement links TRBV2 to TRBJ1-2; 8 bases are a match to TRBD1. Germline CDR1 and CDR2: SNHLY and FYNNEI. V gave up 10 bases and J gave up 5 bases; unmatched junction bases: 12. The CDR3 is made up of 14 amino acids.

This chain joins TRBV10-3 and TRBJ2-3; perhaps TRBD2 as D (6 bases). CDR3 size: 14 residues. Germline V lookup: CDR1 ENHRY, CDR2 SYGVKD. With 7 bases removed from V and 2 bases from J, the gap between germline ends came to 13 bases. The CDR3 bases are TGTGCCATCAAGAGCGGGCTCGACACAGATACGCAGTATTTT. This translates into CAIKSGLDTDTQYF.

This clone is a singleton in its sample. The V gene is TRBV6-1, the J gene TRBJ1-1; D ambiguous. V lost 6 bases and J lost 1, with 9 bases in between. Germline V lookup: CDR1 MNHNS, CDR2 SASEGT. The CDR3 extends over 13 amino acids. CDR3 sequence (DNA): TGTGCCAGCAGCCCACCACAGAACACTGAAGCTTTCTTT. Amino acids: CASSPPQNTEAFF.

This chain links TRBV2 with TRBJ2-5; D ambiguous. V was pared by 8 bases and J by 5 bases, with 15 bases between. There are 13 residues in the CDR3. Germline V gene data show CDR1 as SNHLY and CDR2 as FYNNEI. The CDR3 DNA reads as TGTGCCAGCCGATCTGGAGTCGGGGAGACCCAGTACTTC. Translating it yields CASRSGVGETQYF.

The chain joins TRBV7-9 to TRBJ1-1; TRBD1 is a possible D gene (6 bases). This CDR3 has 15 amino acids. V lost 1 base to trimming and J lost 0 bases, with 9 bases between them. Germline V gene sequence: CDR1 SEHNR, CDR2 FQNEAQ (reference sequence). CDR3 sequence reads: CASSLVGGLNTEAFF. The CDR3 DNA is TGTGCCAGCAGCTTAGTAGGGGGTTTGAACACTGAAGCTTTCTTT.

The rearrangement uses TRBV7-9 and TRBJ1-1, with D tentatively TRBD1 (6 bases). Germline values: CDR1 SEHNR, CDR2 FQNEAQ (reference sequence). The CDR3 consists of 15 residues. Trimming cost V 5 bases and J 0 bases, with 13 bases left between them. CDR3 sequence reads: CASSPTGTLNTEAFF. The CDR3 nucleotides read TGTGCCAGCAGCCCAACCGGGACACTGAACACTGAAGCTTTCTTT.

The sample holds one count of this clone. This chain uses TRBV5-1 with TRBJ2-1; TRBD1 matches 9 bases. The CDR3 contains 16 residues. CDR1 and CDR2 from the germline V gene are SGHRS and YFSETQ. V lost 0 bases, J lost 4 bases, and 5 bases stayed unmatched. DNA for the CDR3: TGCGCCAGCAGCTTGGATACAGGGGGCTTATACAATGAGCAGTTCTTC. It translates to CASSLDTGGLYNEQFF.

The chain uses TRBV7-2 and TRBJ1-1; 7 bases fit TRBD1. Germline CDR1 SGHTA, CDR2 FQGNSA. The CDR3 sequence is 13 residues long. Losses at the gene ends were 5 bases for V and 3 bases for J; bases not matched to a gene: 3. The CDR3 DNA sequence: TGTGCCAGCAGCAGGGGGCGCGACACTGAAGCTTTCTTT. This sequence encodes CASSRGRDTEAFF.

The rearrangement uses TRBV27 and TRBJ2-3; D might be TRBD2 (6 bases). Trimming left V 6 bases short and J 2 bases short, with 15 bases between. The CDR3 contains 15 residues. Germline V CDR1 and CDR2: MNHEY, SMNVEV (reference sequence). The CDR3 here is CASRAFGRPTDTQYF. The CDR3, as DNA: TGTGCCAGCAGGGCCTTCGGGAGACCCACAGATACGCAGTATTTT.

The chain is built from TRBV21-1 and TRBJ2-7; the table's D call TRBD1 went unverified against the DNA. TRBV21-1 is a pseudogene locus. The CDR3 extends over 14 amino acids. CDR3 loop: CASPWGGQGYEQYF. CDR3 sequence (DNA): TGTGCCAGCCCCTGGGGGGGACAGGGCTACGAGCAGTACTTC.